This T cell receptor beta chain came from a study of T cell repertoires in cytomegalovirus infection. Across the whole study: Public signatures in TCR beta pointed to CMV infection and matching HLA type.

TCRdb itself ran the reads through MiXCR, one entry per CDR3 protein. Among about 150,000 distinct CDR3 sequences listed, 23% were seen once. The CDR3 extends over 15 amino acids. The germline V gene has CDR1 SSHAT and CDR2 FNYEAQ (reference sequence). Study-wide findings and caveats: There were carriers of CMV plus the relevant HLA, and cumulative public TCR beta family frequency identified them. CMV-specific TCR beta clonotypes restricted by HLA-C were the ones dominating the ex vivo response.

A few counts support this clonotype. The target antigen is unknown. Its ends do not fully match the called genes, so a read error is possible. This clonotype was sampled from a human donor in good health (CMV status not recorded). Some clones in this sample may be carry-over from other donors' samples. The J gene is TRBJ2-5, the V gene TRBV7-7, with 7 bases matching TRBD1. The source material was PBMCs. The CDR3 DNA reads TGTGCTAGCAGCTACAACAGGGGTCGGGAAGAGACCCAGTACTTC. Amino acid sequence: CASSYNRGREETQYF.